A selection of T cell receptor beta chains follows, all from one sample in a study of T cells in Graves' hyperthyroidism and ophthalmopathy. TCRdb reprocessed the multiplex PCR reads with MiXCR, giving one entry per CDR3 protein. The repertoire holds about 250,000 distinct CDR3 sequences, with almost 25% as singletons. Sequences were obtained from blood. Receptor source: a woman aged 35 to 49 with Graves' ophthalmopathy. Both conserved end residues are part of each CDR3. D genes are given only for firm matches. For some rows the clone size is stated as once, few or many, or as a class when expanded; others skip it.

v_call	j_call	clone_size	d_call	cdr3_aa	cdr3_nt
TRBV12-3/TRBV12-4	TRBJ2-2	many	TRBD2	CASRGTSGELFF	TGTGCCAGCAGGGGGACTAGCGGGGAGCTGTTTTTT
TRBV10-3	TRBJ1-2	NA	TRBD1	CAISESRDSGYTF	TGTGCCATCAGTGAGTCCCGGGACAGCGGCTACACCTTC
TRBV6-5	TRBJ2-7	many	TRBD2	CASTNFLAGGYEQYF	TGTGCCAGCACCAATTTCCTAGCGGGAGGATACGAGCAGTACTTC
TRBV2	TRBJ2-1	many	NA	CASSGVAMSYNEQFF	TGTGCCAGCAGTGGTGTAGCCATGTCCTACAATGAGCAGTTCTTC
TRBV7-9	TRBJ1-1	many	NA	CASPGLLDVNTEAFF	TGTGCCAGCCCAGGGTTATTGGACGTGAACACTGAAGCTTTCTTT
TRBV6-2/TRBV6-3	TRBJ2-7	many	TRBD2	CASSYTTSGRAFEQYF	TGTGCCAGCAGTTACACCACTAGCGGGAGGGCCTTCGAGCAGTACTTC
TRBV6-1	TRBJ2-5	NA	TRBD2	CASGGTSGMETQYF	TGTGCCAGCGGAGGGACTAGCGGGATGGAGACCCAGTACTTC
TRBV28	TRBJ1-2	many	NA	CARSLSSWGALGYTF	TGTGCCCGCAGTTTATCGTCCTGGGGTGCGCTCGGCTACACCTTC
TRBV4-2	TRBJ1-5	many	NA	CASSQDPGAQNQPQHF	TGTGCCAGCAGCCAAGATCCCGGGGCCCAAAATCAGCCCCAGCATTTT
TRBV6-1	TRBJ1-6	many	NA	CASIYRARPESPLHF	TGTGCCAGCATCTACAGGGCAAGGCCGGAGTCACCCCTCCACTTT
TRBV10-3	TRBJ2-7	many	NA	CAIKGSGGDEQYF	TGTGCCATCAAAGGTTCAGGGGGGGACGAGCAGTACTTC
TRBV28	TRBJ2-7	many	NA	CASSLWGSWEQYF	TGTGCCAGCAGCCTGTGGGGATCGTGGGAGCAGTACTTC
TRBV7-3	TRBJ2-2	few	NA	CASNTNWNTGELFF	TGTGCCAGCAACACAAACTGGAACACCGGGGAGCTGTTTTTT
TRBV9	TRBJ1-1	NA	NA	CASSVATSPNTEAFF	TGTGCCAGCAGCGTAGCTACGTCGCCCAACACTGAAGCTTTCTTT
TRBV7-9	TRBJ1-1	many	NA	CASSLAMEITTEAFF	TGTGCCAGCAGCTTAGCGATGGAGATAACCACTGAAGCTTTCTTT
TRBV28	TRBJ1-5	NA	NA	CASSYSYGTQNQPQHF	TGTGCCAGCAGTTACTCTTATGGGACGCAAAATCAGCCCCAGCATTTT
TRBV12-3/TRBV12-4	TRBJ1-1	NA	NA	CASRMAGRDTEAFF	TGTGCCAGCAGGATGGCAGGGAGGGACACTGAAGCTTTCTTT
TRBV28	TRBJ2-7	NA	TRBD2	CASSGPGTSGSSYEQYF	TGTGCCAGCAGCGGCCCCGGGACTAGCGGGAGTTCCTACGAGCAGTACTTC
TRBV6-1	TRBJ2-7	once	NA	CASTMTDKIYEQYF	TGTGCCAGCACCATGACGGACAAGATCTACGAGCAGTACTTC
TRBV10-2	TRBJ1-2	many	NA	CASSDRSLQGPGYGYTF	TGCGCCAGCAGTGATCGATCCCTACAGGGCCCAGGGTATGGCTACACCTTC
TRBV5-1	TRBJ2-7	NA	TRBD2	CASSLLLADNHEQYF	TGCGCCAGCAGCTTGTTACTAGCGGATAACCACGAGCAGTACTTC
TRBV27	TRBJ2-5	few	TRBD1	CASRRDRDVLGETQYF	TGTGCCAGCAGACGGGACAGGGATGTTTTAGGGGAGACCCAGTACTTC
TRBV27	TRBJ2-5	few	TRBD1	CASSPGQGATQYF	TGTGCCAGCAGTCCGGGACAGGGTGCGACCCAGTACTTC
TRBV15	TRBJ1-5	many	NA	CATSRDWNQPQHF	TGTGCCACCAGCAGAGATTGGAACCAGCCCCAGCATTTT
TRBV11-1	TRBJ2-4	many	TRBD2	CASSPLGLAETAKNIQYF	TGTGCCAGCAGCCCCCTGGGACTAGCGGAGACAGCCAAAAACATTCAGTACTTC
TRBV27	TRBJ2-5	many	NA	CASSPMAGVRQETQYF	TGTGCCAGCAGTCCCATGGCCGGGGTCCGACAAGAGACCCAGTACTTC
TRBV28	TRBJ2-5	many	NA	CASSTYRVPSAYPQETQYF	TGTGCCAGCAGTACGTACAGGGTTCCTAGCGCTTACCCTCAAGAGACCCAGTACTTC
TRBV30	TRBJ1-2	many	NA	CAWSSQGNWGYTF	TGTGCCTGGAGTAGTCAGGGAAATTGGGGCTACACCTTC
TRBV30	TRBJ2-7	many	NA	CAWSDSTESYEQYF	TGTGCCTGGAGCGATTCGACAGAGTCCTACGAGCAGTACTTC
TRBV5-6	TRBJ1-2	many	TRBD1	CASSLEGQGSVYGYTF	TGTGCCAGCAGCTTGGAAGGACAGGGTTCCGTCTACGGCTACACCTTC
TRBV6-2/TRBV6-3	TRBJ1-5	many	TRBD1	CASSTGQGGRQPQHF	TGTGCCAGCAGTACTGGACAGGGGGGCCGGCAGCCCCAGCATTTT
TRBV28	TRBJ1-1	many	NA	CASSFGGKTEAFF	TGTGCCAGCAGTTTCGGGGGGAAGACTGAAGCTTTCTTT
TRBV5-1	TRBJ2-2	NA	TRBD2	CASSTTSGRGTGELFF	TGCGCCAGCAGCACAACTAGCGGGAGAGGCACCGGGGAGCTGTTTTTT
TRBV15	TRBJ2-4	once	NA	CATSRGGAMGNFQYF	TGTGCCACCAGCCGAGGTGGAGCCATGGGGAACTTTCAGTACTTC
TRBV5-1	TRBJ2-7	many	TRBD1	CASSRPGQPPYEQYF	TGCGCCAGCAGCCGCCCGGGACAGCCCCCCTACGAGCAGTACTTC
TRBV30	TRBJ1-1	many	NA	CAWESREVTEAFF	TGTGCCTGGGAATCCCGGGAGGTCACGGAAGCTTTCTTT
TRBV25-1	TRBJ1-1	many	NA	CASSETGLSTEAFF	TGTGCCAGCAGTGAAACAGGGCTTAGCACTGAAGCTTTCTTT
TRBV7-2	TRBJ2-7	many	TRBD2	CASSLEGGRVQYF	TGTGCCAGCAGCTTAGAAGGCGGGAGGGTGCAGTACTTC
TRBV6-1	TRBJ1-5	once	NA	CASSVAGRDSNQPQHF	TGTGCCAGCAGCGTAGCAGGCCGGGATAGCAATCAGCCCCAGCATTTT
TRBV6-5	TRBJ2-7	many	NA	CASSYFGLGPEQYF	TGTGCCAGCAGTTACTTTGGTTTGGGGCCCGAGCAGTACTTC
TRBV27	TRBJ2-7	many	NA	CASTRTGGSSYEQYF	TGTGCCAGCACCCGCACCGGGGGTAGCTCCTACGAGCAGTACTTC
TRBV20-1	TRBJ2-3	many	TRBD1	CSARDPRGQDTQYF	TGCAGTGCTAGAGATCCCAGGGGGCAAGATACGCAGTATTTT
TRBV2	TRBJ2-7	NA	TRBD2	CASSEGLAGTGYEQYF	TGTGCCAGCAGTGAAGGACTAGCGGGAACAGGCTACGAGCAGTACTTC
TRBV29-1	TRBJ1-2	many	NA	CSVVGGVGYGYTF	TGCAGCGTTGTGGGTGGGGTCGGGTATGGCTACACCTTC
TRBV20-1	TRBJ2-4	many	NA	CSARDRLGGKNIQYF	TGCAGTGCTAGAGATCGTTTAGGGGGGAAAAACATTCAGTACTTC
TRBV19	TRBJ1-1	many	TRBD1	CASSADRGGTEAFF	TGTGCCAGTAGTGCAGACAGGGGGGGCACTGAAGCTTTCTTT
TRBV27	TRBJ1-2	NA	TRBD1	CASSHLGQYGYSF	TGTGCCAGCAGTCACTTGGGACAGTATGGCTACAGCTTC
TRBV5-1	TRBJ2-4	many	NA	CASSSTPRGDIQYF	TGCGCCAGCAGCTCGACACCCAGGGGGGACATTCAGTACTTC
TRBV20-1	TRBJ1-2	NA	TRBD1	CSAPTKGQGIRVGYTF	TGCAGTGCTCCTACTAAGGGACAGGGGATAAGGGTTGGCTACACCTTC
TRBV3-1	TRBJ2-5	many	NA	CASSQGAAGETQYF	TGTGCCAGCAGCCAAGGTGCGGCCGGAGAGACCCAGTACTTC
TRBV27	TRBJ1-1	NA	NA	CASSSNVGNTEAFF	TGTGCCAGCAGTTCCAATGTGGGGAACACTGAAGCTTTCTTT
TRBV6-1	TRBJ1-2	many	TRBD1	CASSDYLTGAGYTF	TGTGCCAGCAGTGACTACTTAACAGGGGCTGGCTACACCTTC
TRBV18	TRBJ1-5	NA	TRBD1	CASSRDRYNQPQHF	TGTGCCAGCTCACGGGACAGATACAATCAGCCCCAGCATTTT
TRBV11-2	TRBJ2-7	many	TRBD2	CASSSASGSYEQYF	TGTGCCAGCAGCTCGGCTAGCGGGAGTTACGAGCAGTACTTC
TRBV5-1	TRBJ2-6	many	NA	CASTSQGYGANVLTF	TGCGCCAGCACTTCACAGGGTTACGGGGCCAACGTCCTGACTTTC
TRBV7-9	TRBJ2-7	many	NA	CASIKDSGTYEQYF	TGTGCCAGCATCAAGGACAGCGGGACCTACGAGCAGTACTTC
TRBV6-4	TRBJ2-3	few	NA	CASSDSTSGGADTQYF	TGTGCCAGCAGTGACTCAACCAGCGGCGGAGCAGATACGCAGTATTTT
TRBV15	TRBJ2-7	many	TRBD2	CATSRSGGSSSYEQYF	TGTGCCACCAGCCGGTCGGGGGGATCAAGCTCCTACGAGCAGTACTTC
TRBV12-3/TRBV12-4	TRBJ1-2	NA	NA	CASSFRSVRLGPIYTPNYGYTF	TGTGCCAGCAGTTTCAGATCGGTTCGCTTAGGACCGATATACACTCCTAACTATGGCTACACCTTC
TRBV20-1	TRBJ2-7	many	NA	CSASLARGNYEQYF	TGCAGTGCTAGTCTAGCCCGAGGGAACTACGAGCAGTACTTC